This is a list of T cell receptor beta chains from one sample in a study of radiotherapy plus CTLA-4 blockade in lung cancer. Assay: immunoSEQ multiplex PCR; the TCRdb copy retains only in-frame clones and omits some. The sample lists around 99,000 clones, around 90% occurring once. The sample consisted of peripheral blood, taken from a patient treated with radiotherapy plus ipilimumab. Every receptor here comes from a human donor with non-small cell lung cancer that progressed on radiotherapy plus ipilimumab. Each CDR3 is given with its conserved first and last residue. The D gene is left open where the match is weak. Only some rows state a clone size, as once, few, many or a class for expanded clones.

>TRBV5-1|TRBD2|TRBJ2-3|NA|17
TGCGCCAGCAGCTTGACGACTAGCGGGAGCGGGACAGATACGCAGTATTTT
CASSLTTSGSGTDTQYF
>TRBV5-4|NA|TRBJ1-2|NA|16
TGTGCCAGCAGCCCCCCCGAGCAGGGTGCTAACTATGGCTACACCTTC
CASSPPEQGANYGYTF
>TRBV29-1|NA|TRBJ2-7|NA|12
TGCAGCGTTGCCCCAAGCTCTTACGAGCAGTACTTC
CSVAPSSYEQYF
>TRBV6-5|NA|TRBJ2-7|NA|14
TGTGCCAGTCGCCGACAGGGAGGGACCTACGAGCAGTACTTC
CASRRQGGTYEQYF
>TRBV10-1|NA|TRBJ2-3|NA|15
TGCGCCAGCAGCAGGGAGGTGGTTAGCACAGATACGCAGTATTTT
CASSREVVSTDTQYF
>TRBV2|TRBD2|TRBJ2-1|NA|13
TGTGCCAGCAGTGATCCCGGACTAGGGGCGCAGTTCTTC
CASSDPGLGAQFF
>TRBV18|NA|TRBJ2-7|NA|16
TGTGCCAGCTCACCGCTATTTCGTCGCCGGGAAAACGAGCAGTACTTC
CASSPLFRRRENEQYF
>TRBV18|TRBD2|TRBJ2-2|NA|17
TGTGCCAGCTCGGCAGCAGGACTAGCGGGAAACACCGGGGAGCTGTTTTTT
CASSAAGLAGNTGELFF
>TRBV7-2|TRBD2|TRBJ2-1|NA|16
TGTGCCAGCAGCCCCTCCTCCCGGACTAGCTCCGGTGAGCAGTTCTTC
CASSPSSRTSSGEQFF
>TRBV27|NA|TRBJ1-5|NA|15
TGTGCCAGCAGTTCGGGTGGGGCCGGCAATCAGCCCCAGCATTTT
CASSSGGAGNQPQHF
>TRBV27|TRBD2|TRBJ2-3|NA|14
TGTGCCAGCAGTACTCGGACTAGCGGCGATACGCAGTATTTT
CASSTRTSGDTQYF
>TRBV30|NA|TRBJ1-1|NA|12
TGTGCCGCGGGGGGTCGAAGCACTGAAGCTTTCTTT
CAAGGRSTEAFF
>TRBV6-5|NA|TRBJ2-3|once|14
TGTGCCAGCATGCCCTTAGGGTTCCCAGATACGCAGTATTTT
CASMPLGFPDTQYF
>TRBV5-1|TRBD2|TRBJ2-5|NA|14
TGCGCCAGCAGCCGTAGCGGGGATGAAGAGACCCAGTACTTC
CASSRSGDEETQYF
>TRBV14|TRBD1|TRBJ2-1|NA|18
TGTGCCAGCAGCCAAGAGGCAGACAGGGGGCTAACCTACAATGAGCAGTTCTTC
CASSQEADRGLTYNEQFF
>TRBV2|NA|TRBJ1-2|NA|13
TGTGCCATCGACCTCAGGGAAAACTATGGCTACACCTTC
CAIDLRENYGYTF
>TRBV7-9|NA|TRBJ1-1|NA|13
TGTGCCAGCAGCTATTCAGAGGACACTGAAGCTTTCTTT
CASSYSEDTEAFF
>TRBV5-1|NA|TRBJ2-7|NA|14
TGCGCCAGCAGCTCCAAGGGGAATACCTACGAGCAGTACTTC
CASSSKGNTYEQYF
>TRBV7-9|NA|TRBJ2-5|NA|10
TGTGCCAGCAGCGAAGAGACCCAGTACTTC
CASSEETQYF
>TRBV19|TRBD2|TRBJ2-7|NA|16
TGTGCCAGTAGTAAGACTAGCGGGAGAAGATCCTACGAGCAGTACTTC
CASSKTSGRRSYEQYF
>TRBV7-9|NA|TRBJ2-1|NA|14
TGTGCCAGCAGCTTCCGTGCCAGGGGTGATGAGCAGTTCTTC
CASSFRARGDEQFF
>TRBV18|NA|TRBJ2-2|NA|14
TGTGCCAGCTCACGCAAAACTACAGCCGGGGAGCTGTTTTTT
CASSRKTTAGELFF
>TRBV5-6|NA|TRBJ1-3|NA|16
TGTGCCAGCAGCTTGCGACTGGGGATCGGAACAAACACCATATATTTT
CASSLRLGIGTNTIYF
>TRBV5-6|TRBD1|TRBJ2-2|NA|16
TGTGCCAGCAGCTTTGGTGGGACAGGACTCACCGGGGAGCTGTTTTTT
CASSFGGTGLTGELFF
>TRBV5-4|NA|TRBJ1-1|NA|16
TGTGCCAGCAGCATCCCCTCGGGTGGAAAAGACACTGAAGCTTTCTTT
CASSIPSGGKDTEAFF
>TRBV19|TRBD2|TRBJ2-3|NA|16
TGTGCCAGTAGTATAGCAACTAGCGCCTCCACAGATACGCAGTATTTT
CASSIATSASTDTQYF
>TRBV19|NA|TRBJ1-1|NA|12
TGTGCCAGTAGTATTGACAGGACTGAAGCTTTCTTT
CASSIDRTEAFF
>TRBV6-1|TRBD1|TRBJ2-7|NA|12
TGTGCCAGCACCAGGGACAGCTACGAGCAGTACTTC
CASTRDSYEQYF
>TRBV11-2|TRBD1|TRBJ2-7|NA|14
TGTGCCAGCAGCTTAGTTGGGACAGGGACCGAGCAGTACTTC
CASSLVGTGTEQYF
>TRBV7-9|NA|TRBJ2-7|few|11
TGTGCCAGCAGCTTAGGGGAGACGGAGTACTTC
CASSLGETEYF
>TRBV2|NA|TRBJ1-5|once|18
TGTGCCAGCAGCGTCCCGGCGGGGGGAGGGTCAAGCAATCAGCCCCAGCATTTT
CASSVPAGGGSSNQPQHF
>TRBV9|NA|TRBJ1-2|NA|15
TGTGCCAGCAGCGTAGGGGGGCAGGGGAACTATGGCTACACCTTC
CASSVGGQGNYGYTF
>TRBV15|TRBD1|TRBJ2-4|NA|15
TGTGCCACCAGCAGACAACAGGGGGCTCTGGGGATTCAGTACTTC
CATSRQQGALGIQYF
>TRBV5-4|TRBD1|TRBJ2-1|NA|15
TGTGCCAGCAGCTTGACAGGGGGCTCCTACAATGAGCAGTTCTTC
CASSLTGGSYNEQFF
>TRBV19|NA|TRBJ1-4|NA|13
TGTGCCAGTAGTATCAGGGAAGTGGAAAAACTGTTTTTT
CASSIREVEKLFF
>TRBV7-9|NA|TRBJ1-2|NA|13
TGTGCCAGCAGCTCGCGGCTATGGGATGGCTACACCTTC
CASSSRLWDGYTF
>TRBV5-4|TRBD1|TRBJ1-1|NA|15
TGTGCCAGCAGCGCAGACAGGGGAGTTATTAGTGAAGCTTTCTTT
CASSADRGVISEAFF
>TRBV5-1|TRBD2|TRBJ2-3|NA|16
TGCGCCAGCAGCTTGGAAGGACTAGCGGGAGGAGATACGCAGTATTTT
CASSLEGLAGGDTQYF
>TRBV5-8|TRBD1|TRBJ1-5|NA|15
TGTGCCAGCAGGGACAGGGGGGTTCGCAATCAGCCCCAGCATTTT
CASRDRGVRNQPQHF
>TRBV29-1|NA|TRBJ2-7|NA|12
TGCAGCGTTCAAGACGGGACCTACGAGCAGTACTTC
CSVQDGTYEQYF
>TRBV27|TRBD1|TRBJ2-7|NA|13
TGTGCCAGCGCGGACAGGGCCCCCTACGAGCAGTACTTC
CASADRAPYEQYF
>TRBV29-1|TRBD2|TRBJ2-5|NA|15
TGCAGCGTTGAAGCACTAGCGGGAGTGAGGGAGACCCAGTACTTC
CSVEALAGVRETQYF
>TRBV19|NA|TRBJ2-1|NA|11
TGTGCCAGTAGTATGGGGAATGAGCAGTTCTTC
CASSMGNEQFF
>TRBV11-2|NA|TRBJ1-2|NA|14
TGTGCCAGCAGCCCCGACGGTTCAGGGGCTGGCTACACCTTC
CASSPDGSGAGYTF
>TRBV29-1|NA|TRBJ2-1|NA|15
TGCAGCGTTGATGTCTCGGGGACCCCCCAAAGTGAGCAGTTCTTC
CSVDVSGTPQSEQFF